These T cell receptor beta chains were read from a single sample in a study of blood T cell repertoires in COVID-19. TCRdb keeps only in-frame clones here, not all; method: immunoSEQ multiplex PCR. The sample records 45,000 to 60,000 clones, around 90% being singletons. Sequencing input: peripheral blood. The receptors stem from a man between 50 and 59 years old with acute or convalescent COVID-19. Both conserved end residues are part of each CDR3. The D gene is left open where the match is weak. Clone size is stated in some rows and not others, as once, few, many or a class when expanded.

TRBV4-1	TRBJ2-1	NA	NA	TGCGCCAGCAGCCAAGACAGAGGGGGCTACAATGAGCAGTTCTTC	CASSQDRGGYNEQFF
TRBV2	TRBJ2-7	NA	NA	TGTGCCAGCAGTGAAATAATCTACGAGCAGTACTTC	CASSEIIYEQYF
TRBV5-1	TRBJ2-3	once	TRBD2	TGCGCCAGCAGCCCAGGACTAGCGGGGGGGAGAAGCACAGATACGCAGTATTTT	CASSPGLAGGRSTDTQYF
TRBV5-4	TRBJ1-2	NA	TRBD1	TGTGCCAGCAGCTTGCAGGGGGCGCGGGGCTACACCTTC	CASSLQGARGYTF
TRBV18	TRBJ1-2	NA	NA	TGTGCCAGCTCACCACCGCAGGGGTTAGGCTATGGCTACACCTTC	CASSPPQGLGYGYTF
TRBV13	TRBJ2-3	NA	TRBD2	TGTGCCAGCAGCTCGGATGCTAGCGGGGGGTCTAACTGGGGTACGCAGTATTTT	CASSSDASGGSNWGTQYF
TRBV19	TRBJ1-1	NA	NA	TGTGCCAGTACCAACTTCGAGGGCGGAGGACGCACTGAAGCTTTCTTT	CASTNFEGGGRTEAFF
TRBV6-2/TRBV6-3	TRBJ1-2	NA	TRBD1	TGTGCCAGCAGCCACCCAGACAGGGGATATGGCTACACCTTC	CASSHPDRGYGYTF
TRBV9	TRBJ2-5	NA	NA	TGTGCCAGCAGCGCGCACACAGGGAGGGGGACCCAGTACTTC	CASSAHTGRGTQYF
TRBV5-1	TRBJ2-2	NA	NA	TGCGCCAGCAGCTTGGCGGGACACCTAAGAGGCGGGGAGCTGTTTTTT	CASSLAGHLRGGELFF
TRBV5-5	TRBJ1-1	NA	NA	TGTGCCAGCAGCAAACATCAACAGGGATTCACTGAAGCTTTCTTT	CASSKHQQGFTEAFF
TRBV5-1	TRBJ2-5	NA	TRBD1	TGCGCCAGCAGCTCGGCGACAGGGCTTGAGACCCAGTACTTC	CASSSATGLETQYF
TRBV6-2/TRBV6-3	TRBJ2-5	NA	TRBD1	TGTGCCAGCAGTTACCCCTCCGGACAGGGGGAGACCCAGTACTTC	CASSYPSGQGETQYF
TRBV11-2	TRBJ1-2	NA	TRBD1	TGTGCCAGCAGCTCGACAGGGTATGGCTACACCTTC	CASSSTGYGYTF
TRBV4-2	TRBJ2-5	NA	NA	TGTGCCAGCAGCTTCCTGTCCCAGAGCGTGTACCAAGAGACCCAGTACTTC	CASSFLSQSVYQETQYF
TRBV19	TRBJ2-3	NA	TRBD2	TGTGCCAGTAGTATAGATGGCCAGCGGGGTGGCACAGATACGCAGTATTTT	CASSIDGQRGGTDTQYF
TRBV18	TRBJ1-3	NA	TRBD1	TGTGCCAGCTCACGCCGGGACAGGGGTGAAGTAGCTGGAAACACCATATATTTT	CASSRRDRGEVAGNTIYF
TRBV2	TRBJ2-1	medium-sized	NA	TGTGCCAGCAGGCCGTATAGAGAGAATGAGCAGTTCTTC	CASRPYRENEQFF
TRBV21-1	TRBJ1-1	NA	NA	TGTGCCAGCAGGGAACAGCACATGAACACTGAAGCTTTCTTT	CASREQHMNTEAFF
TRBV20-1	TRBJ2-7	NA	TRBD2	TGCAGTGCTAGTGGGTCCGGGAGGGAGGTTACCTACGAGCAGTACTTC	CSASGSGREVTYEQYF
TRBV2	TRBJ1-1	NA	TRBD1	TGTGCCAGCAGACCCGGGACAGTGAACACTGAAGCTTTCTTT	CASRPGTVNTEAFF
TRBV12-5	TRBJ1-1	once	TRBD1	TGTGCTAGTGGTTTCCCGACAGGGCGCACTGAAGCTTTCTTT	CASGFPTGRTEAFF
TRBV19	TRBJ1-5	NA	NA	TGTGCCAGTAGCAGGGGCCAGGGAAAGTATCAGCCCCAGCATTTT	CASSRGQGKYQPQHF
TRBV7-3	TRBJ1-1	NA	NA	TGTGCCAGCAGCTTAACCCGGGATTTAAACACTGAAGCTTTCTTT	CASSLTRDLNTEAFF
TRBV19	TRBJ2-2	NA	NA	TGTGCCAGCTCCGTCCGGGACACTTACACCGGGGAGCTGTTTTTT	CASSVRDTYTGELFF